Presented here are 18 T cell receptor beta chains from one specimen sequenced in a study of blood T cells in healthy people across ages. Combining a sample-barcoded 5' primer with a J-beta primer mix, a second PCR ran for about 6 to 11 cycles. A single record per CDR3 protein comes from TCRdb applying MiXCR to the 5' RACE reads. The sample records 2 million or so distinct CDR3 sequences, around 48% being singletons. The material sequenced was blood. The receptors were gathered from a middle-aged woman in good health.

This clonotype was seen only once. The rearrangement links TRBV28 to TRBJ2-5, with TRBD2 identical over 7 bases. This CDR3 spans 16 amino acids. The germline CDR1 and CDR2 sequences are MDHEN and SYDVKM. With V trimmed by 6 bases and J by 0 bases, 10 bases remained unmatched. Here the CDR3 DNA reads TGTGCCAGCAGCAAGCGGGACCCAAGGGACCAAGAGACCCAGTACTTC. Residues: CASSKRDPRDQETQYF. Supplemented by reference TRBV28 and TRBJ2-5, the full variable domain reads DVKVTQSSRYLVKRTGEKVFLECVQDMDHENMFWYRQDPGLGLRLIYFSYDVKMKEKGDIPEGYSVSREKKERFSLILESASTNQTSMYLCASSKRDPRDQETQYFGPGTRLLVL.

This chain connects TRBV2 to TRBJ2-7; D gene unclear. The V and J ends lost 5 bases and 7 bases respectively, with 15 bases between them. Looked up from germline, CDR1 is SNHLY and CDR2 is FYNNEI. The CDR3 spans 13 residues. Here the CDR3 reads CASSPPPQREQYF. The CDR3 DNA is TGTGCCAGCAGTCCCCCTCCGCAAAGGGAGCAGTACTTC.

CDR3 protein: CASNHRQQGRDTQYF. The CDR3, as DNA: TGTGCCAGCAACCACCGTCAACAGGGGCGGGATACGCAGTATTTT. V is TRBV6-6 and J is TRBJ2-3, with 7 bases aligning to TRBD1. The V gene's germline CDR1 is MNHNY and CDR2 SVGAGI (reference sequence). Trimming removed 7 bases from V and 6 bases from J; junction bases left unmatched: 13. The CDR3 has 15 amino acids.

Note on this clonotype: Sequence at one end of the junction differs from germline and may be a read error. The chain links TRBV20-1 to TRBJ2-3, with D unclear. This CDR3 is built from 14 residues. Germline assignment: CDR1 DFQATT and CDR2 SNEGSKA (reference sequence). CDR3 DNA: TGCAGTGCTAGCGGCGGCAGTGGCACAGATGCGCAGTATTTT. Protein sequence: CSASGGSGTDAQYF.

The count of this clonotype is one. The V call is TRBV6-1, the J call TRBJ1-6; D is ambiguous. CDR1 is MNHNS, CDR2 SASEGT, per germline. The CDR3 is 14 amino acids. V lost 2 bases and J lost 9, with 11 bases in between. CDR3 protein: CASSELGFGSPLHF. In DNA form, the CDR3 reads TGTGCCAGCAGTGAATTAGGGTTTGGTTCACCCCTCCACTTT.

This clonotype was counted only a few times. The chain links TRBV7-2 to TRBJ1-5; D gene ambiguous. CDR1 is SGHTA and CDR2 is FQGNSA in the germline V gene. The V gene lost 2 bases and the J gene lost 2 bases, with 10 bases spanning the gap. This CDR3 has 15 residues. The CDR3 sequence is CASSLHGQGNQPQHF. CDR3 DNA: TGTGCCAGCAGCTTACATGGGCAGGGCAATCAGCCCCAGCATTTT.

This clonotype was recorded once. The rearrangement links TRBV27 to TRBJ2-1; TRBD2 aligns across 15 bases. The CDR3 loop spans 15 amino acids. Germline lookup yields CDR1 MNHEY and CDR2 SMNVEV (reference sequence). J was trimmed by 6 bases and V by 7 bases; bases with no gene match: 4. This CDR3 is CASTSGLAGGNEQFF. CDR3 coding DNA: TGTGCCAGCACCTCGGGACTAGCGGGGGGCAATGAGCAGTTCTTC.

A note on this clonotype: A junction end diverges from the germline sequence, so it may reflect a read error. The chain has TRBV4-3 and TRBJ2-6, with D unclear. This CDR3 is built from 18 residues. The germline V gene encodes CDR1 LGHNA and CDR2 YSLEER. The CDR3 region has the DNA TGCGCCAGCAGCCAAGAAGTGGCAGTATTCTCTGGGCCCAACGTCCTGACTTTC. It translates to CASSQEVAVFSGPNVLTF.

This clonotype occurred a few times. The rearrangement links TRBV2 to TRBJ2-5, with a possible D match to TRBD2 (6 bases). V was pared by 9 bases and J by 5 bases, with 10 bases between. Germline V CDR1 and CDR2: SNHLY, FYNNEI. This CDR3 has 11 amino acids. DNA for the CDR3: TGTGCCAGTACGGGGGAGGAGACCCAGTACTTC. Amino acids: CASTGEETQYF.

This clonotype has only a few counts. DNA of the CDR3: TGCGCCAGCAGCGACGACAGGGCCCTCACAGATACGCAGTATTTT. Its protein is CASSDDRALTDTQYF. The chain couples TRBV5-1 to TRBJ2-3, with 7 bases fitting TRBD1. Per germline, CDR1 SGHRS and CDR2 YFSETQ. The CDR3 totals 15 residues. After removal of 4 bases from V and 2 bases from J, the junction contained 7 bases not matched to a gene.

The chain uses TRBV27 and TRBJ2-1; tentative D call: TRBD2 (6 bases). The CDR3 is 15 amino acids. From germline, CDR1 is MNHEY and CDR2 SMNVEV (reference sequence). Trimming took 3 bases from V and 7 from J, leaving 16 bases between them. The CDR3 loop is CASSFYGGIRNEQFF. CDR3 coding DNA: TGTGCCAGCAGTTTCTACGGGGGAATTAGAAATGAGCAGTTCTTC.

V usage is TRBV20-1 and J usage is TRBJ2-4, with D hard to call. TRBJ2-7 explains the end of the DNA better; the J call may be wrong. The CDR3 totals 15 residues. Per the germline V gene, CDR1 is DFQATT and CDR2 is SNEGSKA (reference sequence). CDR3 nucleotides: TGCAGTGCTAGAGACCGAGGAACAGCCGCCTACGAGCAGTACTTC. Protein: CSARDRGTAAYEQYF.

This chain connects TRBV29-1 to TRBJ2-5, with D tentatively TRBD1 (6 bases). CDR1 and CDR2 from the germline V gene are SQVTM and ANQGSEA. The CDR3 contains 12 residues. V was clipped by 8 bases and J by 1 base, with 11 bases between them. The CDR3 protein is CSQGSSQETQYF. The DNA of the CDR3 is TGCAGCCAGGGGTCCTCCCAAGAGACCCAGTACTTC. Full variable domain (missing parts from reference TRBV29-1 and TRBJ2-5): SAVISQKPSRDICQRGTSLTIQCQVDSQVTMMFWYRQQPGQSLTLIATANQGSEATYESGFVIDKFPISRPNLTFSTLTVSNMSPEDSSIYLCSQGSSQETQYFGPGTRLLVL.

This chain joins TRBV10-3 and TRBJ1-1, with D unresolved. Trimming stripped 3 bases from V and 8 bases from J, with 10 bases between. This CDR3 region has 12 residues. The germline V gene encodes CDR1 ENHRY and CDR2 SYGVKD. The CDR3 protein is CAISDGGSEAFF. The CDR3 coding sequence is TGTGCCATCAGTGACGGAGGATCCGAAGCTTTCTTT.

This clonotype has more than one count but fewer than ten. The chain couples TRBV12-3 or TRBV12-4 to TRBJ2-4; a weak D match, TRBD1 (6 bases). This CDR3 is 15 amino acids long. The V end was cut by 5 bases, the J end by 5 bases, with 16 bases between. CDR3 in amino acids: CASSRDIAGENIQYF. DNA for the CDR3: TGTGCCAGCAGTCGGGACATCGCTGGGGAAAACATTCAGTACTTC.

This rearrangement joins TRBV3-1 to TRBJ1-2; possibly TRBD1 for D (5 bases). The CDR3 is 15 amino acids. Trimming removed 3 bases at V and 3 bases at J, with 14 bases between. Germline V gene lookup returns CDR1 LGHDT and CDR2 YNNKEL (reference sequence). The CDR3 nucleotides read TGTGCCAGCAGCCAGGGAAGGGGAACCCACTATGGCTACACCTTC. Protein: CASSQGRGTHYGYTF.

This clonotype showed up just once. The gene calls are TRBV7-9 and TRBJ1-5; the D is unclear. CDR1 is SEHNR and CDR2 is FQNEAQ in the germline V gene (reference sequence). The V end was cut by 5 bases, the J end by 0 bases, with 14 bases between. The CDR3 length is 16 residues. The CDR3 spells CASSMTDSYSNQPQHF. The CDR3 nucleotides read TGTGCCAGCAGCATGACCGATTCGTATAGCAATCAGCCCCAGCATTTT.

The chain combines TRBV6-5 with TRBJ2-3, with D unclear. Germline V gives CDR1 MNHEY, CDR2 SVGAGI. V lost 10 bases and J 2 bases, leaving 10 bases between the germline ends. The CDR3 consists of 12 residues. The CDR3 nucleotides read TGTGCCACTGGACCACTCACAGATACGCAGTATTTT. Translating gives CATGPLTDTQYF.